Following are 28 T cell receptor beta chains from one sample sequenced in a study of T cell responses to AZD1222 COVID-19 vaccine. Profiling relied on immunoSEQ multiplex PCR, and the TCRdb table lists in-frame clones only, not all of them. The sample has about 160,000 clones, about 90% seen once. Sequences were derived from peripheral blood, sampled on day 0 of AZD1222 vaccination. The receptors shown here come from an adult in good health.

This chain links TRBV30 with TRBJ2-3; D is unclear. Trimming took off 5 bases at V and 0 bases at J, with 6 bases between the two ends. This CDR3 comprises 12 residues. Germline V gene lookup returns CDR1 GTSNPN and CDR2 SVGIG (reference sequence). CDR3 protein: CAWGESTDTQYF. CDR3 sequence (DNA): TGTGCCTGGGGGGAAAGCACAGATACGCAGTATTTT.

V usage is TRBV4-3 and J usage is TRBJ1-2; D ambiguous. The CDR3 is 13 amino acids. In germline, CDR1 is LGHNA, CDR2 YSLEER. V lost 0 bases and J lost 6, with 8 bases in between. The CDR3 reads CASSQDIGDGYTF. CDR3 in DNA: TGCGCCAGCAGCCAAGACATCGGGGATGGCTACACCTTC.

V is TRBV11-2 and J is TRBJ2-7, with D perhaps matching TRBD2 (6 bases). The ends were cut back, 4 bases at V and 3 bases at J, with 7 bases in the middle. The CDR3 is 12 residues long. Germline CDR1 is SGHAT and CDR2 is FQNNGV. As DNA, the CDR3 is TGTGCCAGCAGCTCGGGAGTCTACGAGCAGTACTTC. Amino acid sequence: CASSSGVYEQYF.

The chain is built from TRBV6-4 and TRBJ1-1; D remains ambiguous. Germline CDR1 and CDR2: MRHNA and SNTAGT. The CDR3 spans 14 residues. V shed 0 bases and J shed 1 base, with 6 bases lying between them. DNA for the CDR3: TGTGCCAGCAGTGACTCTGCGGGGAACACTGAAGCTTTCTTT. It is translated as CASSDSAGNTEAFF.

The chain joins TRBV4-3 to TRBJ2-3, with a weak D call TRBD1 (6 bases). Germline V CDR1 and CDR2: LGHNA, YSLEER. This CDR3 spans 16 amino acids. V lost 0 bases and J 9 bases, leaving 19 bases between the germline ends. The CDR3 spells CASSQDPGQRGATQYF. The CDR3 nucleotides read TGCGCCAGCAGCCAAGATCCCGGACAGCGTGGAGCCACGCAGTATTTT.

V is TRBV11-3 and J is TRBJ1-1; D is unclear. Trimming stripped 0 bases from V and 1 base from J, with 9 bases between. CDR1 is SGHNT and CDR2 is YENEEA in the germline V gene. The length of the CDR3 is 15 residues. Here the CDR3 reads CASSLESGPNTEAFF. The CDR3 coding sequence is TGTGCCAGCAGCTTAGAATCAGGCCCGAACACTGAAGCTTTCTTT.

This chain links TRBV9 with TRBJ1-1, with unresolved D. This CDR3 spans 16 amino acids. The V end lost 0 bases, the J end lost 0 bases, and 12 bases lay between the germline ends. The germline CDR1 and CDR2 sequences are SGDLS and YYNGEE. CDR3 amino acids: CASSVVADQMNTEAFF. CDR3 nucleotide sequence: TGTGCCAGCAGCGTAGTAGCAGATCAAATGAACACTGAAGCTTTCTTT.

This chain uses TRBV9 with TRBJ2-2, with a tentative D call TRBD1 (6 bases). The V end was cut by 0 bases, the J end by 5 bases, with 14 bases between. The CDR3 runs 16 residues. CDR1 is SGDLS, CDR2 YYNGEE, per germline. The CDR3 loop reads CASSVAYRVVTGELFF. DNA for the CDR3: TGTGCCAGCAGCGTAGCTTACAGGGTTGTTACCGGGGAGCTGTTTTTT.

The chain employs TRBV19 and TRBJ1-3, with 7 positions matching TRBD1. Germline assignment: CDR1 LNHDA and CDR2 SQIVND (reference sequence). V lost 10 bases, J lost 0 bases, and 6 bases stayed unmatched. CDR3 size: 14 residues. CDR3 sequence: CATRQGTSGNTIYF. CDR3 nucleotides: TGTGCCACCAGACAGGGAACCTCTGGAAACACCATATATTTT.

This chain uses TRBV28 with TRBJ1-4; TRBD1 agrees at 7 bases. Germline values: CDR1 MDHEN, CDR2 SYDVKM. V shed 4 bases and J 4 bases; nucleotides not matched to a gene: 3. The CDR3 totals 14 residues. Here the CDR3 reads CASSSQGVNEKLFF. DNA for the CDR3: TGTGCCAGCAGTTCCCAGGGGGTTAATGAAAAACTGTTTTTT.

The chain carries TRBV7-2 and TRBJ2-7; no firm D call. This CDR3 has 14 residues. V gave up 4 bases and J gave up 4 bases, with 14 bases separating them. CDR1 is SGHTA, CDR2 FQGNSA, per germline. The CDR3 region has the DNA TGTGCCAGCAGCTCGAGGATCCGGCAATACGAGCAGTACTTC. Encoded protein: CASSSRIRQYEQYF.

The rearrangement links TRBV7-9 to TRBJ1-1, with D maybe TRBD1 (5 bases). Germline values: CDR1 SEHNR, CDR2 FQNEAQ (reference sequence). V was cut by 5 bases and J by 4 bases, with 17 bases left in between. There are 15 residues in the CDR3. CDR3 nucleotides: TGTGCCAGCAGCCCCCCGAGGGGTTTGGGCACTGAAGCTTTCTTT. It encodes CASSPPRGLGTEAFF.

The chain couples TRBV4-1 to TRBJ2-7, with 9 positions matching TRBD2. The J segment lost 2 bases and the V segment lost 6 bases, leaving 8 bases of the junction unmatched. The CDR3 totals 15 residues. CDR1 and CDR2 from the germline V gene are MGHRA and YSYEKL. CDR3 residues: CASRMGLAGTYEQYF. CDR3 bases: TGCGCCAGCAGAATGGGGCTAGCGGGGACCTACGAGCAGTACTTC.

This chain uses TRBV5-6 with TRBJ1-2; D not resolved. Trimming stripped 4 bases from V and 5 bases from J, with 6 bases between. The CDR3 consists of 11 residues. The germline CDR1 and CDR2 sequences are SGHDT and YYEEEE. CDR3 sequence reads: CASSPGYGYTF. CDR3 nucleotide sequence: TGTGCCAGCAGCCCAGGTTATGGCTACACCTTC. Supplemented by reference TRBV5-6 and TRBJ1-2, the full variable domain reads DAGVTQSPTHLIKTRGQQVTLRCSPKSGHDTVSWYQQALGQGPQFIFQYYEEEERQRGNFPDRFSGHQFPNYSSELNVNALLLGDSALYLCASSPGYGYTFGSGTRLTVV.

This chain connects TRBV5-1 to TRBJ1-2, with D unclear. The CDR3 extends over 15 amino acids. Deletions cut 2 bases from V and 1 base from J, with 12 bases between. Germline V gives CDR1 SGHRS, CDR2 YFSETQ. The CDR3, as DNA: TGCGCCAGCAGCTTCACGGGCAGTTATAACTATGGCTACACCTTC. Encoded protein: CASSFTGSYNYGYTF. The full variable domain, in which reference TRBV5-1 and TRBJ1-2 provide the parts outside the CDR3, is KAGVTQTPRYLIKTRGQQVTLSCSPISGHRSVSWYQQTPGQGLQFLFEYFSETQRNKGNFPGRFSGRQFSNSRSEMNVSTLELGDSALYLCASSFTGSYNYGYTFGSGTRLTVV.

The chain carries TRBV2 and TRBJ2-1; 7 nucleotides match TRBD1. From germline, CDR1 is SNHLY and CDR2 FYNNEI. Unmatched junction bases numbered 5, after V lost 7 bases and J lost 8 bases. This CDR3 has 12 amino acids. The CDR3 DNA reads TGTGCCAGCACCCGAACAGGGGATGAGCAGTTCTTC. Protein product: CASTRTGDEQFF.

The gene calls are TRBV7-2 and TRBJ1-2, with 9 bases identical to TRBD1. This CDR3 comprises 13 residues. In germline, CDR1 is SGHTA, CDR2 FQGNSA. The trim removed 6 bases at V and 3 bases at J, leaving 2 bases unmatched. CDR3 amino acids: CASRQGADYGYTF. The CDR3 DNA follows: TGTGCCAGCAGACAGGGGGCGGACTATGGCTACACCTTC.

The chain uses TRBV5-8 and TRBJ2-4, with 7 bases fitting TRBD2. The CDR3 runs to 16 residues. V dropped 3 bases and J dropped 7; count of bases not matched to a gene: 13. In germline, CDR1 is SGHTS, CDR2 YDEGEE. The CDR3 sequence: CASSSEMSGILNIQYF. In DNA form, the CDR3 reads TGTGCCAGCAGCTCCGAGATGAGCGGGATTCTGAACATTCAGTACTTC.

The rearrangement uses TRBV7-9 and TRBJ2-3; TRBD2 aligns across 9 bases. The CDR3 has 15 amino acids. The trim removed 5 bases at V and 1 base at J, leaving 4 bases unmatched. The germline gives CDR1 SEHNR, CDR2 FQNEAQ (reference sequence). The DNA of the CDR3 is TGTGCCAGCAGCCGGGCGGGGGGGCGCACAGATACGCAGTATTTT. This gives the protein CASSRAGGRTDTQYF.

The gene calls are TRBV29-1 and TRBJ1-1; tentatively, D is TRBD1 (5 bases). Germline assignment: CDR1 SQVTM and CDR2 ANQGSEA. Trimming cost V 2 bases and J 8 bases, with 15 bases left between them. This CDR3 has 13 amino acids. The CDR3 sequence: CSVELSGAPEAFF. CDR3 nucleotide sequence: TGCAGCGTTGAATTATCCGGGGCCCCCGAAGCTTTCTTT.

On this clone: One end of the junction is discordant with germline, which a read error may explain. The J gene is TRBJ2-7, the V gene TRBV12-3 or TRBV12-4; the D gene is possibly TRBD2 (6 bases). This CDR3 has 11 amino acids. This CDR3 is CASSLAFEQYF. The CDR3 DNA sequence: TGTGCCAGCAGTCTAGCGTTCGAGCAGTACTTC.

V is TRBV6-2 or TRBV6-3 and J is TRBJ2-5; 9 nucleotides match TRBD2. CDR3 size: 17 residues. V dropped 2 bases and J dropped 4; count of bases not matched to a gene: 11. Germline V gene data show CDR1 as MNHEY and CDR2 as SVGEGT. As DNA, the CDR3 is TGTGCCAGCAGTTACGGAGGCGGGAGGGCCGCGGGAGAGACCCAGTACTTC. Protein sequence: CASSYGGGRAAGETQYF.

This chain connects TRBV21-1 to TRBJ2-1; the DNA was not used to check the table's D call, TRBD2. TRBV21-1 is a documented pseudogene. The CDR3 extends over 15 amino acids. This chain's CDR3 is CASSKRRGSVNEQFF. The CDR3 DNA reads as TGTGCCAGCAGCAAAAGGCGGGGATCGGTCAATGAGCAGTTCTTC.

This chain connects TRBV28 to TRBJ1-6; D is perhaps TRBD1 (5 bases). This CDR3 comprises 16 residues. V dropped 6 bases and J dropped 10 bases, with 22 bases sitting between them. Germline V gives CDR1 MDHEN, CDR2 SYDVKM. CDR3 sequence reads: CASSLNRGGRGSPLHF. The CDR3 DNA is TGTGCCAGCAGCCTCAACCGGGGCGGTAGGGGATCACCCCTCCACTTT.

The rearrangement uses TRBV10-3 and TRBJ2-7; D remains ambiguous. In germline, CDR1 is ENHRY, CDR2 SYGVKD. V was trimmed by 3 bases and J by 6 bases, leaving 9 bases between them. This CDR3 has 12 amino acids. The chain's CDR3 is CAISDSPGEQYF. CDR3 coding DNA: TGTGCCATCAGTGATTCCCCTGGCGAGCAGTACTTC.

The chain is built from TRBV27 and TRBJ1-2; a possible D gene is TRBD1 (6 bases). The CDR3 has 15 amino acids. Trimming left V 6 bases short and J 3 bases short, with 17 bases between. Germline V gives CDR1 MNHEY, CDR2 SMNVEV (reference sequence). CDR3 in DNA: TGTGCCAGCAGCCCAGGGGCCCTAATGGACTATGGCTACACCTTC. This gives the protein CASSPGALMDYGYTF.

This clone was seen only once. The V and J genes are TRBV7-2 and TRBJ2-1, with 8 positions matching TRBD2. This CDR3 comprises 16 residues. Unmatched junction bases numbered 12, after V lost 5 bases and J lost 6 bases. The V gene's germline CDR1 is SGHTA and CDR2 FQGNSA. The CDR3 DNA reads TGTGCCAGCAGCCCTAATAGGGGACTAGTGGTCAATGAGCAGTTCTTC. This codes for CASSPNRGLVVNEQFF.

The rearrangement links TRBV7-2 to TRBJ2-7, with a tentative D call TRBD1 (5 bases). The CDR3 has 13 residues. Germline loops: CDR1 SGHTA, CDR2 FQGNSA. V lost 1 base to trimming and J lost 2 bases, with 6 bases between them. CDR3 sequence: CASSLVTAYEQYF. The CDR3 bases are TGTGCCAGCAGCTTAGTGACAGCCTACGAGCAGTACTTC.